The sequence of this T cell receptor (beta chain) was determined in a study of CD8 T cells in Susac syndrome. Study-wide points: Only a relatively small number of individuals were included in the TCR sequencing and HLA analysis.

The multiple sclerosis controls, all treatment-naive patients, had relapsing-remitting disease that was stable or active. The authors negatively isolated CD8+ and CD4+ T cells and FACS-enriched TEMRA cells. Regarding this clonotype: Its target is unknown.

The CDR3 is 14 amino acids. V was clipped by 5 bases and J by 1 base, with 11 bases between them. Random hexamers primed reverse transcription of about 0.5 to 1 ug RNA. Multiplex PCR with immunoSEQ amplified the TCR beta CDR3 across 54 Vbeta and 13 Jbeta. TCRdb reprocessed the immunoSEQ multiplex PCR reads via MiXCR and lists one record per CDR3 protein. The sample has a few hundred thousand distinct CDR3 sequences; 70% to 90% are singletons. The rearrangement uses TRBV12-3 or TRBV12-4 and TRBJ2-5, with D hard to call. The sequence derives from a human donor with multiple sclerosis. The sequenced material came from CD8+ T cells from PBMCs. The CDR3 region has the DNA TGTGCCAGCAGTCCGGAGTGGGGCCAAGAGACCCAGTACTTC. Its translation is CASSPEWGQETQYF.